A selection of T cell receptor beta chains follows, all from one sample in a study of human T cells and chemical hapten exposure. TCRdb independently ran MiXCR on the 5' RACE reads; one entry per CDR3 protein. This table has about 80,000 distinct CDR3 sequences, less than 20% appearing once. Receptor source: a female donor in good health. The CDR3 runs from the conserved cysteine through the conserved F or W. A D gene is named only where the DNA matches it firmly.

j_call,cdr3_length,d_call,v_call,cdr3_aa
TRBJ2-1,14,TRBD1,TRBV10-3,CAIREDRGRNEQFF
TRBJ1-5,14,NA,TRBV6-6,CASSSHSTNQPQHF
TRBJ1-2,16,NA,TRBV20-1,CSARDAIWGGDYGYTF
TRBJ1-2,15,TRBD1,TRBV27,CASSLGDRGSYGYTF
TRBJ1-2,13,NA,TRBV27,CASSRGVPYGYTF
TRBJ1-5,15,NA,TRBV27,CASSRSRGLYQPQHF
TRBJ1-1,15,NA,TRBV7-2,CASSLNQDGNTEAFF
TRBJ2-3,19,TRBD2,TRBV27,CASSPSLAGATWGTDTQYF
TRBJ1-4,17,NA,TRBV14,CASSQAISWGTNEKLFF
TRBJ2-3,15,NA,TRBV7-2,CASSLSRVRGDTQYF
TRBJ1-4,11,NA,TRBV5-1,CASRRDGKLFF
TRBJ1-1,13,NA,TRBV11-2,CASSLQEVTEAFF
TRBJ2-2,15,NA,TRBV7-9,CASSGSATNTGELFF
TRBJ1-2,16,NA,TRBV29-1,CSVPLGWGAYGYGYTF
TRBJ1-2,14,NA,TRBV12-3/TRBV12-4,CASSLPSVLYGYTF
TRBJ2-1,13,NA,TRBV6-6,CASSYVGPGEQFF